This T cell receptor beta chain was sequenced in a study of cytomegalovirus exposure and HLA in healthy donors. The V and J ends lost 1 base and 7 bases respectively, with 17 bases between them. Looked up from germline, CDR1 is SGHVS and CDR2 is FNYEAQ. CDR3 length: 16 amino acids. The PCR was carried out with 60 Vbeta primers and 13 Jbeta primers. The table came from immunoSEQ multiplex PCR; TCRdb's copy has only in-frame clones and leaves some out. The sample lists 170,000 or so clones, about four fifths occurring once. This chain connects TRBV7-6 to TRBJ2-1; weak D call: TRBD1 (6 bases). The receptor was derived from a man between 18 and 35 years old in good health and CMV-seronegative. The specimen sequenced was PBMCs. In DNA form, the CDR3 reads TGTGCCAGCAGCTTAGAAAACCAGGGGCTATGGAATGAGCAGTTCTTC. The encoded protein is CASSLENQGLWNEQFF.